This TCR beta chain originates from a study of T cell responses to AZD1222 COVID-19 vaccine. Findings and limits, study-wide: Most donors were white British, females outnumbered males, and clonal diversity was possibly underestimated. Reportedly, nearly half the spike-specific TCRs target unmutated variant regions. Spike regions recognized by vaccine-associated CD4 TCRs spanned the protein, led by 160-218 and 743-854. Baseline seropositives among AZD1222 recipients totaled only 5 to 7.

Concerning this clone itself: Its antigen is still unknown.

Assay: immunoSEQ multiplex PCR; the TCRdb copy retains only in-frame clones and omits some. This sample has around 140,000 clones, with roughly 85% found just once. V was pared by 7 bases and J by 5 bases, with 14 bases between. This CDR3 is 13 amino acids long. The germline CDR1 and CDR2 sequences are LNHDA and SQIVND (reference sequence). The sample consisted of peripheral blood, taken 28 days after the second dose of the MenACWY control vaccine. The receptor comes from an adult who received the MenACWY meningococcal vaccine as a control. The chain has TRBV19 and TRBJ1-2; perhaps TRBD1 as D (6 bases). DNA for the CDR3: TGTGCCAGTACATTTACCGGGACATATGGCTACACCTTC. It encodes CASTFTGTYGYTF.